The entry below describes one T cell receptor (beta chain). The antigen remains undetermined. A single base separates this from a much larger clone, so it may be a read error. The CDR3 covers 17 residues. CDR1 and CDR2 (germline): DFQATT, SNEGSKA (reference sequence). The sample comes from a study of response to subunit inactivated influenza vaccine. Each CDR3 protein gets one entry after TCRdb re-called the RT-PCR reads with MiXCR. Seen here are around 520,000 distinct CDR3 sequences, approximately 12% observed once, and the top ten hold roughly 10%. Study-level results: Each seasonal flu vaccination may recruit only limited new T cells, authors suggested.

The source of this sequence is a middle-aged man who received an inactivated influenza vaccine. Material: PBMCs from blood, obtained on the day of vaccination. The chain carries TRBV20-1 and TRBJ2-2; D is undetermined. The CDR3 sequence: CCALPLALDLNTGELFF. CDR3 DNA: TGCTGTGCTTTACCCTTAGCTCTCGACTTGAACACCGGGGAGCTGTTTTTT.